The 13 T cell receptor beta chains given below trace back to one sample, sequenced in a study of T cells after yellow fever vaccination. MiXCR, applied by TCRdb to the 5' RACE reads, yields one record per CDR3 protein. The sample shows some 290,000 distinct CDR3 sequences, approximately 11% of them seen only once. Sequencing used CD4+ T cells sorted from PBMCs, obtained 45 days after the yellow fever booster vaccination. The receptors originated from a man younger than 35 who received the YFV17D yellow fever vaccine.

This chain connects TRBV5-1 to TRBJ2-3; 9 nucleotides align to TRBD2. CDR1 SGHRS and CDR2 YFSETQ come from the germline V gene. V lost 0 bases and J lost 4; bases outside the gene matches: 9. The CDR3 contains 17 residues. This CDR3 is CASSLASLAGGSDTQYF. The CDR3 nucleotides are TGCGCCAGCAGCTTGGCCTCTTTGGCGGGGGGGTCAGATACGCAGTATTTT. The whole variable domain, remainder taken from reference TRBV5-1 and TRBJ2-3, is KAGVTQTPRYLIKTRGQQVTLSCSPISGHRSVSWYQQTPGQGLQFLFEYFSETQRNKGNFPGRFSGRQFSNSRSEMNVSTLELGDSALYLCASSLASLAGGSDTQYFGPGTRLTVL.

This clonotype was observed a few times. DNA for the CDR3: TGCAGCGTTTCAGGACAGAGAACGCAGTATTTT. This codes for CSVSGQRTQYF. The chain uses TRBV29-1 and TRBJ2-3, with D perhaps TRBD1 (6 bases). Germline CDR1 and CDR2: SQVTM and ANQGSEA. The CDR3 spans 11 residues. The V end lost 5 bases, the J end lost 9 bases, and 12 bases lay between the germline ends.

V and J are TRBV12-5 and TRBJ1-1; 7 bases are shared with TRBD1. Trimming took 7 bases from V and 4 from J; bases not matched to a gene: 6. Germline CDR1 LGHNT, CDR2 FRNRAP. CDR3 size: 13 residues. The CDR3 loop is CASAIQGPTEAFF. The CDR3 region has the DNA TGTGCTAGTGCAATACAGGGGCCCACTGAAGCTTTCTTT.

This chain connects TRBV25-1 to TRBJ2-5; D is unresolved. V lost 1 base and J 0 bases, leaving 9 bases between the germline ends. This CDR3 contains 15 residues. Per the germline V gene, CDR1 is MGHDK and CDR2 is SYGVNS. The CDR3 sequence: CASSESDWYQETQYF. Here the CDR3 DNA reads TGTGCCAGCAGTGAATCAGACTGGTACCAAGAGACCCAGTACTTC.

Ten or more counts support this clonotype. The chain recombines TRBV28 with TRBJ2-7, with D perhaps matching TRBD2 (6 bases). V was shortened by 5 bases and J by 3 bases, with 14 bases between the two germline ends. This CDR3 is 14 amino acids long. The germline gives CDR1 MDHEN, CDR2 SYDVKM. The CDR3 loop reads CASSLFGGNYEQYV. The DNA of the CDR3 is TGTGCCAGCAGTCTCTTCGGGGGTAACTACGAGCAGTACGTC.

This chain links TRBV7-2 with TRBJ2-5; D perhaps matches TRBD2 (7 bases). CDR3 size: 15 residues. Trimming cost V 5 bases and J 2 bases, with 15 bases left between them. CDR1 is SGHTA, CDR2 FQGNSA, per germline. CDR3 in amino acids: CASSRGGLNQETQYF. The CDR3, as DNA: TGTGCCAGCAGCCGCGGGGGCCTGAATCAAGAGACCCAGTACTTC.

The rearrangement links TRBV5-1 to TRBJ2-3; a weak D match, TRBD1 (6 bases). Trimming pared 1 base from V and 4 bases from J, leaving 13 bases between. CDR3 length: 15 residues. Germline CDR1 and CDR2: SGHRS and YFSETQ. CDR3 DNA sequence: TGCGCCAGCAGCTTGCTTGAGACAGGTTCAGATACGCAGTATTTT. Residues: CASSLLETGSDTQYF.

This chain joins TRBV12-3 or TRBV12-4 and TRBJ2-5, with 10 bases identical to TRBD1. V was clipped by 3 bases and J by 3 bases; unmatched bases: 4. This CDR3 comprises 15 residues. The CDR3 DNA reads TGTGCCAGCAGTTTCCACGGGACAGGGGAAGAGACCCAGTACTTC. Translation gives CASSFHGTGEETQYF.

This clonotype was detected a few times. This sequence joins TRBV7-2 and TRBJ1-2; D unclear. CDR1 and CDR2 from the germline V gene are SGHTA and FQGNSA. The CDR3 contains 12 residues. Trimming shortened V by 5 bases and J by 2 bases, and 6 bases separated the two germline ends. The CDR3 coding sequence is TGTGCCAGCAGCCCCAGGAACTATGGCTACACCTTC. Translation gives CASSPRNYGYTF.

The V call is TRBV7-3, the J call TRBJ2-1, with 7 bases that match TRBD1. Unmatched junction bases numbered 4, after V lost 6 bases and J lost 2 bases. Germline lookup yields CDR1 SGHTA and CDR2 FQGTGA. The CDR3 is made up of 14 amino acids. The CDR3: CASSTGAAYNEQFF. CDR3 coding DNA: TGTGCCAGCAGTACAGGGGCAGCCTACAATGAGCAGTTCTTC.

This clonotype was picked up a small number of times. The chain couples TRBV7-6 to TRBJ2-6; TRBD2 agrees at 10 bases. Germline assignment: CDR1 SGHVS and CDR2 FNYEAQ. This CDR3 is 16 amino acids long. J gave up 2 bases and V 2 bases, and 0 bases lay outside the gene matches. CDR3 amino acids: CASSLSGGAGANVLTF. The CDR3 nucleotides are TGTGCCAGCAGCTTAAGCGGGGGGGCTGGGGCCAACGTCCTGACTTTC. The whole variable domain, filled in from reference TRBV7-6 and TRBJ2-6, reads GAGVSQSPRYKVTKRGQDVALRCDPISGHVSLYWYRQALGQGPEFLTYFNYEAQQDKSGLPNDRFSAERPEGSISTLTIQRTEQRDSAMYRCASSLSGGAGANVLTFGAGSRLTVL.

The DNA for the CDR3 is TGTGCCAGCAGCCCTGGACAGGGGACGATCCCCACAGATACGCAGTATTTT. This translates into CASSPGQGTIPTDTQYF. This chain uses TRBV7-8 with TRBJ2-3, with 9 nucleotides matching TRBD1. Germline values: CDR1 SGHVS, CDR2 FQNEAQ. V gave up 5 bases and J gave up 2 bases; unmatched junction bases: 11. The CDR3 is 17 amino acids.

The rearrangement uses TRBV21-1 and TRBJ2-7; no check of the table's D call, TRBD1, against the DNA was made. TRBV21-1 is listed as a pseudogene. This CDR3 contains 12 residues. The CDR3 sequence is CASRNRVCEQYF. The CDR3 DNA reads TGTGCCAGCAGGAACAGGGTCTGCGAGCAGTACTTC.